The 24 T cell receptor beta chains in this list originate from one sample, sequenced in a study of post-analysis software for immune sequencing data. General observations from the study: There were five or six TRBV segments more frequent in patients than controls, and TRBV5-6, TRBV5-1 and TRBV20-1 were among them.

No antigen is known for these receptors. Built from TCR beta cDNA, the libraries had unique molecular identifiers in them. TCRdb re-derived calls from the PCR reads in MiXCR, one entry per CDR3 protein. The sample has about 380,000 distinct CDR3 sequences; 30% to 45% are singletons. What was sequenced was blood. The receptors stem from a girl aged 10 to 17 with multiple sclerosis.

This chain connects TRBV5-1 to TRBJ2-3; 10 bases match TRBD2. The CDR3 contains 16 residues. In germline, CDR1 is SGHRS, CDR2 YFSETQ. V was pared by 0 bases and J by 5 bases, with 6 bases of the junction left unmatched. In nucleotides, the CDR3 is TGCGCCAGCAGCTTGGCCGGGACTAGCGACGTAGATACGCAGTATTTT. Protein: CASSLAGTSDVDTQYF.

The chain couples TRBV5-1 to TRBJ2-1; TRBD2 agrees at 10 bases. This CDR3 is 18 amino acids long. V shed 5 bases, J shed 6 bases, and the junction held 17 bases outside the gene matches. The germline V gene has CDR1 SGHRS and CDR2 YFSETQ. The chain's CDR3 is CASSRGLARGVVGNEQFF. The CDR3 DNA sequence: TGCGCCAGCAGTCGGGGACTAGCGCGGGGGGTGGTCGGCAATGAGCAGTTCTTC.

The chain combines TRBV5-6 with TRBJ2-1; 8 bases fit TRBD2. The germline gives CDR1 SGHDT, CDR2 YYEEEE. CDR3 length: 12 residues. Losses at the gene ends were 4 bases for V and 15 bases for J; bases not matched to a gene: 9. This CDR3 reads CASSRGGGLLFF. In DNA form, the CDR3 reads TGTGCCAGCAGCCGGGGGGGGGGCCTCCTGTTCTTC.

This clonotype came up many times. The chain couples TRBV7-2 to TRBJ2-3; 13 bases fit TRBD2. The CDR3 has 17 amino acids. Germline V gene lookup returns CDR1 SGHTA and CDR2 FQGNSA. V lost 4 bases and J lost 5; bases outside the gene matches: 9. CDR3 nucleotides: TGTGCCAGCAGCTCAGCCACTAGCGGGGGGGCGGTAGATACGCAGTATTTT. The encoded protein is CASSSATSGGAVDTQYF.

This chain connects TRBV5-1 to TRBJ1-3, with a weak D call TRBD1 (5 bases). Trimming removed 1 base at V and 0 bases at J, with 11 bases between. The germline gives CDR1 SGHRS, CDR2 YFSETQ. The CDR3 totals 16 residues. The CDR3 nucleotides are TGCGCCAGCAGCTTGAACGGGGACTTCTCTGGAAACACCATATATTTT. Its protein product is CASSLNGDFSGNTIYF.

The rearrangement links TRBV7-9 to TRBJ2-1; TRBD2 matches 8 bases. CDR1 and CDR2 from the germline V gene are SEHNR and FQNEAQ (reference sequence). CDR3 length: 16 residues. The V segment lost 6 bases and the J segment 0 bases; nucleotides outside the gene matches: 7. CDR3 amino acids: CASSLAGQLSYNEQFF. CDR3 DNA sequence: TGTGCCAGCAGTCTAGCGGGCCAACTCTCCTACAATGAGCAGTTCTTC.

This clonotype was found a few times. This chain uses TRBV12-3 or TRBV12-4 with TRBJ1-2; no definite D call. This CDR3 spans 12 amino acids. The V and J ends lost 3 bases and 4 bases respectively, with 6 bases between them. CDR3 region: CASSFDLYGYTF. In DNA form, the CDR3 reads TGTGCCAGCAGTTTCGATCTCTATGGCTACACCTTC.

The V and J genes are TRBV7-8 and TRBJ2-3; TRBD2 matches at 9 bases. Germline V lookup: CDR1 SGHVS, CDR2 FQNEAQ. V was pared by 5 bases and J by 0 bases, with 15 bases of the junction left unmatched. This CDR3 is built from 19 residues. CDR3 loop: CASSIGLARGVYSTDTQYF. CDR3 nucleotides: TGTGCCAGCAGCATCGGACTAGCGCGGGGCGTGTATAGCACAGATACGCAGTATTTT.

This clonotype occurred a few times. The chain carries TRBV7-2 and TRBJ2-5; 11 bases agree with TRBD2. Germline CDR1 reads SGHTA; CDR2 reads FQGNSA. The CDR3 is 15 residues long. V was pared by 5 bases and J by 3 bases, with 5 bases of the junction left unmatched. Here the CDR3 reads CASSPQLAGEETQYF. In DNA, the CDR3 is TGTGCCAGCAGCCCCCAACTAGCGGGGGAAGAGACCCAGTACTTC.

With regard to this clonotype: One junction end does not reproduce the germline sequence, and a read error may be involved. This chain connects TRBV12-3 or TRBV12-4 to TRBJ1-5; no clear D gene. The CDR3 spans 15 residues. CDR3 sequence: CASSLHRHSNQLQHF. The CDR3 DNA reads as TGTGCCAGCAGTTTACACAGACATAGCAATCAGCTCCAGCATTTT.

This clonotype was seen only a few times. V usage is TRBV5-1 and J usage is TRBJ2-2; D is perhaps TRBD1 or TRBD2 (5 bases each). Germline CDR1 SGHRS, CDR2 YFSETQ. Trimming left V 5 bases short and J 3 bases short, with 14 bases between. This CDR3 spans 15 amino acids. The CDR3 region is CASSQLGTHTGELFF. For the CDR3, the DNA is TGCGCCAGCAGTCAGCTCGGGACCCACACCGGGGAGCTGTTTTTT.

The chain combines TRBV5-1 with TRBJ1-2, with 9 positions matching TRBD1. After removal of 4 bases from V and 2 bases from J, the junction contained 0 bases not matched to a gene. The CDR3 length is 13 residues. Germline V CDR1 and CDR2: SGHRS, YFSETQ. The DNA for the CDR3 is TGCGCCAGCAGCGGGACAGGGAACTATGGCTACACCTTC. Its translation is CASSGTGNYGYTF. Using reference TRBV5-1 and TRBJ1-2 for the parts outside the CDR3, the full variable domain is KAGVTQTPRYLIKTRGQQVTLSCSPISGHRSVSWYQQTPGQGLQFLFEYFSETQRNKGNFPGRFSGRQFSNSRSEMNVSTLELGDSALYLCASSGTGNYGYTFGSGTRLTVV.

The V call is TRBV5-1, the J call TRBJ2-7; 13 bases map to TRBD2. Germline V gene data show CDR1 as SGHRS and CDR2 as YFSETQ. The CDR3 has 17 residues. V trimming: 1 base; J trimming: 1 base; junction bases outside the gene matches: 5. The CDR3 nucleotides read TGCGCCAGCAGCTTGAGGACTAGCGGGGGCCAATCCTACGAGCAGTACTTC. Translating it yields CASSLRTSGGQSYEQYF.

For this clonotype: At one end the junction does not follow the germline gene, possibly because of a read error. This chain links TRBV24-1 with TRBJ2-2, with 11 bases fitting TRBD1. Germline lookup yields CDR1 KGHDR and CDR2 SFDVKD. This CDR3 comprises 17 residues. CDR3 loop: CATSVPAGTGGSGERFF. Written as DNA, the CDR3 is TGTGCCACCAGTGTCCCGGCCGGGACAGGGGGGTCCGGGGAGCGGTTTTTT.

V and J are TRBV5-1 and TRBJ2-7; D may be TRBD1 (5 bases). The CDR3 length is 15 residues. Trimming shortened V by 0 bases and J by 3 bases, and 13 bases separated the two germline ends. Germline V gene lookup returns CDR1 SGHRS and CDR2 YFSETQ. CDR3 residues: CASSLGQGSGYEQYF. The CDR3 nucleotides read TGCGCCAGCAGCTTGGGGCAGGGTTCGGGCTACGAGCAGTACTTC.

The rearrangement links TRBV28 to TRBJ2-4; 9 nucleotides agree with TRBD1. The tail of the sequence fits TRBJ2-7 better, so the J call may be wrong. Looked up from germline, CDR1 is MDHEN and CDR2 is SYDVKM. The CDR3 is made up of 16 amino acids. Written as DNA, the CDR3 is TGTGCCAGCAGTTCTCCGGGACAGGGACACGGGTACGAGCAGTACTTC. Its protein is CASSSPGQGHGYEQYF.

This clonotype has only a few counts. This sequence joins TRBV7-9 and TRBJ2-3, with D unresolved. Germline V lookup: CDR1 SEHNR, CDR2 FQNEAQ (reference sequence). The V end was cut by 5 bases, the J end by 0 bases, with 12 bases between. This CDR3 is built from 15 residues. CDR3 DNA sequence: TGTGCCAGCAGCCCCCCGGTTAAGAGCACAGATACGCAGTATTTT. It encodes CASSPPVKSTDTQYF.

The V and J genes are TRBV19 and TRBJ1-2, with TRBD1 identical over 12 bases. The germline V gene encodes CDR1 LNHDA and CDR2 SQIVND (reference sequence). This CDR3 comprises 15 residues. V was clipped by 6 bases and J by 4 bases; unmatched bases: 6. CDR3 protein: CASSGTGGRIYGYTF. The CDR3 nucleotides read TGTGCCAGTAGCGGGACAGGGGGCAGGATCTATGGCTACACCTTC.

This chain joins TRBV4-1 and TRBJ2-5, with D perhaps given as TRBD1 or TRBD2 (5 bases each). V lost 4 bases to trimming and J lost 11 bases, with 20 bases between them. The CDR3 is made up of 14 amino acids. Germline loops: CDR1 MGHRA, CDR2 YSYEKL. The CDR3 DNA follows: TGCGCCAGCAGCCTAACGGGACCCATACGACAGCAGTACTTC. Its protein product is CASSLTGPIRQQYF.

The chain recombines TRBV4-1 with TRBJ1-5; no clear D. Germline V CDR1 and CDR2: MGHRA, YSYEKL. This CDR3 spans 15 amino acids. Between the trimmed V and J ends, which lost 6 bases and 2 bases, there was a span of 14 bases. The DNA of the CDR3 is TGCGCCAGCAGTCGGGAGGCCATGGGCAATCAGCCCCAGCATTTT. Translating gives CASSREAMGNQPQHF.

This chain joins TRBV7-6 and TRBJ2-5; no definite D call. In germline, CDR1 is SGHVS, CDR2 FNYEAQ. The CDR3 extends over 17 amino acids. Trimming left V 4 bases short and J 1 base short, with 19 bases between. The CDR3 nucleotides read TGTGCCAGCAGCTCGCCCCGCCATCAGGAATCCCAAGAGACCCAGTACTTC. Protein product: CASSSPRHQESQETQYF.

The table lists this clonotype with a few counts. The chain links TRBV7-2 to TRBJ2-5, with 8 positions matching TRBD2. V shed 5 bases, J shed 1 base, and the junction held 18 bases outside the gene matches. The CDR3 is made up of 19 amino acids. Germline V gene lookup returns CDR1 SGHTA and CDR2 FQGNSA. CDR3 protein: CASSPGRTSSGPIQETQYF. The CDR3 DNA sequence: TGTGCCAGCAGCCCAGGGAGAACATCTAGCGGGCCAATCCAAGAGACCCAGTACTTC.

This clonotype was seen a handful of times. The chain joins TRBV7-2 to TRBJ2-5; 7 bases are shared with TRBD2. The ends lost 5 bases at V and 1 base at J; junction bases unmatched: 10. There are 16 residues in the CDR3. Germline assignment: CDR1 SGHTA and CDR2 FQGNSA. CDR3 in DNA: TGTGCCAGCAGCCGATCTTGGGGGGGTGGCCAAGAGACCCAGTACTTC. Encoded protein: CASSRSWGGGQETQYF.

CDR3 sequence reads: CASSPMGIGNTEAFF. The CDR3 bases are TGTGCCAGCAGCCCTATGGGGATAGGGAACACTGAAGCTTTCTTT. J is TRBJ1-1 and V is TRBV7-9, with D uncertain. The germline CDR1 and CDR2 sequences are SEHNR and FQNEAQ (reference sequence). V gave up 5 bases and J gave up 1 base, with 14 bases separating them. This CDR3 is built from 15 residues.